Detailed here is one TCR beta chain. Its antigen is unidentified. This specimen comes from a study of cytomegalovirus exposure and HLA in healthy donors. In the study overall: The 120 validation repertoires, a later analysis reported, used the same platform as the approximately 730 repertoires from the first cohort. General study findings and limits: The classifier, whose performance was assessed in both the original and validation cohorts, reportedly diagnosed cytomegalovirus status with high specificity and sensitivity. The study labeled 150 to 200 TCR beta chains cytomegalovirus-associated.

The donors were in the roughly 110-subject validation cohort; that cohort was separate from the approximately 700-subject first cohort. The germline V gene encodes CDR1 SEHNR and CDR2 FQNEAQ (reference sequence). CDR3 size: 14 residues. Trimming shortened V by 8 bases and J by 5 bases, and 15 bases separated the two germline ends. The protocol was immunoSEQ multiplex PCR, while the TCRdb copy is restricted to in-frame clones and leaves out a portion. The data hold some 260,000 clones, with about 90% observed a single time. The V gene is TRBV7-9, the J gene TRBJ2-2; D is possibly TRBD1 or TRBD2 (5 bases each). The sequencing sample was made of PBMCs. This TCR derives from a young man in good health and CMV-seropositive. The CDR3, as DNA: TGTGCCAGCGAGGGGAGATATGGGACCGGGGAGCTGTTTTTT. Amino acids: CASEGRYGTGELFF.